This TCR beta chain is from a study of beta chain features in type 1 diabetes. To note about this clone: Its antigen is not identified.

The authors reverse transcribed all of the isolated RNA, so sequencing captured expressed TCRB transcripts. TCRdb keeps only in-frame clones here, not all; method: immunoSEQ multiplex PCR. The sample lists hundreds of thousands of clones; roughly 12% were seen once. Study-wide results and caveats: The naive, central memory and Treg TCRB repertoires looked more alike in patients than they did in healthy donors. Any role of HLA type in TCRB rearrangement remained unresolved here. VDJ junctions in type 1 diabetes patients carried more deletions and fewer insertions.

Trimming took 0 bases from V and 8 from J, leaving 8 bases between them. The CDR3 is made up of 13 amino acids. Germline V gene sequence: CDR1 GTSNPN, CDR2 SVGIG (reference sequence). The sample was naive CD4+ T cells from blood. The chain carries TRBV30 and TRBJ1-6; no clear D gene. The sequence was collected from a young man in good health. The CDR3 here is CAWSVGGDSPLHF. DNA for the CDR3: TGTGCCTGGAGTGTGGGCGGGGATTCACCCCTCCACTTT.